The T cell receptor (beta chain) under discussion was sequenced for a study of Graves' ophthalmopathy and Graves' hyperthyroidism. Amplified TCR beta CDR3 regions were obtained using RNA transcripts as template. HTBI primers were employed in first-round RT-PCR, then a second-round multiplex PCR followed. In TCRdb, the multiplex PCR reads were re-called with MiXCR into one record per CDR3 protein. The sample has around 590,000 distinct CDR3 sequences; about 40% are singletons. Excluded were patients with other autoimmune diseases, uncontrolled infections, pregnancy or lactation. Germline lookup yields CDR1 GTSNPN and CDR2 SVGIG (reference sequence). V lost 1 base and J 7 bases, leaving 17 bases between the germline ends. The CDR3 is 14 amino acids. Notes on the study in general: With over 85% sensitivity and about 83% specificity, a 13-signature model separated ophthalmopathy from stable hyperthyroidism.

On this clonotype itself: The target antigen is unknown.

The source of this sequence is an adult man with Graves' hyperthyroidism. The sequencing sample was made of peripheral blood or thyroid tissue (not recorded which). V gene TRBV30 combines with J gene TRBJ2-7, with a tentative D call TRBD1 (6 bases). The CDR3 coding sequence is TGTGCCTGGAGTGGGGACAAGGGTTACAATGAGCAGTACTTC. Translated, it gives CAWSGDKGYNEQYF.